This TCR beta chain stems from a study of blood T cell repertoires in COVID-19. Study as a whole: COVID-19 samples, acute and convalescent, were from the United States, Italy and Spain.

The cohort comprised adults aged about 18 to 90 years residing in 20 to 30 US areas. There are 14 residues in the CDR3. The germline gives CDR1 LNHDA, CDR2 SQIVND (reference sequence). Trimming removed 5 bases from V and 7 bases from J, with 18 bases in between. As handled by the study authors: The assay estimated nucleated cells by amplifying reference gene primers. Clones were sequenced by immunoSEQ multiplex PCR, and TCRdb holds only the in-frame ones, with some missing. That table supplies the V and J calls and clone size; D and trimming were determined from the DNA. The top ten hold about 4% of the sample, which has about 240,000 clones, approximately 90% seen once.

The sample was PBMCs or T cells enriched from blood (not recorded which). The chain carries TRBV19 and TRBJ2-7; weak D call: TRBD1 (7 bases). The TCR comes from a woman in her thirties who had recovered from COVID-19. The CDR3: CASSDREVAREQYF. The CDR3 DNA reads TGTGCCAGTAGTGACAGGGAGGTTGCGCGTGAGCAGTACTTC. Using reference TRBV19 and TRBJ2-7 for the parts outside the CDR3, the full variable domain is DGGITQSPKYLFRKEGQNVTLSCEQNLNHDAMYWYRQDPGQGLRLIYYSQIVNDFQKGDIAEGYSVSREKKESFPLTVTSAQKNPTAFYLCASSDREVAREQYFGPGTRLTVT.